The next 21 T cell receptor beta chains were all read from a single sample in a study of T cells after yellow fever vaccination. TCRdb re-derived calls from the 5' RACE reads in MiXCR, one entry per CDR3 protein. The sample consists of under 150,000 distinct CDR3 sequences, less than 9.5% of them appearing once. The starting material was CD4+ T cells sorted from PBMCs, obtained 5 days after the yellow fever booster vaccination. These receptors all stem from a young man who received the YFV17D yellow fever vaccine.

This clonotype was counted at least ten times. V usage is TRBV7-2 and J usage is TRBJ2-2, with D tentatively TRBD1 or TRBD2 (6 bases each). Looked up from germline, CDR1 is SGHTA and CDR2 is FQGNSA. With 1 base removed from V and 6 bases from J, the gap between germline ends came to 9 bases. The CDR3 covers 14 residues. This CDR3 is CASSLGGASGELFF. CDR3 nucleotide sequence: TGTGCCAGCAGCTTAGGGGGGGCATCCGGGGAGCTGTTTTTT.

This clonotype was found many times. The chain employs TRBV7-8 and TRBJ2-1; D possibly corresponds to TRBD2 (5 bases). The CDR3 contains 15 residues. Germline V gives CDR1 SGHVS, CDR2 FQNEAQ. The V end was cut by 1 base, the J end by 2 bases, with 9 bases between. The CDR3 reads CASSLGTGTYNEQFF. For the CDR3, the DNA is TGTGCCAGCAGCTTAGGAACCGGGACCTACAATGAGCAGTTCTTC.

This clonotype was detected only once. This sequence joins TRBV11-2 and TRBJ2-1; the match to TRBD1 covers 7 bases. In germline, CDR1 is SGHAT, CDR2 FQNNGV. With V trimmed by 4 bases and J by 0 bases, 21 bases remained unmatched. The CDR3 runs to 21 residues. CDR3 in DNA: TGTGCCAGCAGCTATGAGCCCCGGGACAGCGTTCTCCCTGGCTCCTACAATGAGCAGTTCTTC. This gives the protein CASSYEPRDSVLPGSYNEQFF.

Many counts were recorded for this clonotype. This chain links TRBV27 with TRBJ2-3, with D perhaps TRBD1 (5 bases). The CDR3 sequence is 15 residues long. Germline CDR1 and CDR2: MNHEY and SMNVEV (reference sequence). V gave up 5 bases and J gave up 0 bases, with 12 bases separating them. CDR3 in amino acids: CASSPWKGSTDTQYF. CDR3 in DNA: TGTGCCAGCAGTCCCTGGAAGGGGAGCACAGATACGCAGTATTTT.

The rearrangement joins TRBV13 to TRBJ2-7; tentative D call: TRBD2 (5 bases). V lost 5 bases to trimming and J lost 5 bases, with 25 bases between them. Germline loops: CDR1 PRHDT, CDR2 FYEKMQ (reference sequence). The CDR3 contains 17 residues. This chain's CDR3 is CASSQHPPGGNPDEQYF. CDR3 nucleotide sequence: TGTGCCAGCAGCCAACATCCTCCCGGAGGCAATCCAGACGAGCAGTACTTC. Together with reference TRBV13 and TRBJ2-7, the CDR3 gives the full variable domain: AAGVIQSPRHLIKEKRETATLKCYPIPRHDTVYWYQQGPGQDPQFLISFYEKMQSDKGSIPDRFSAQQFSDYHSELNMSSLELGDSALYFCASSQHPPGGNPDEQYFGPGTRLTVT.

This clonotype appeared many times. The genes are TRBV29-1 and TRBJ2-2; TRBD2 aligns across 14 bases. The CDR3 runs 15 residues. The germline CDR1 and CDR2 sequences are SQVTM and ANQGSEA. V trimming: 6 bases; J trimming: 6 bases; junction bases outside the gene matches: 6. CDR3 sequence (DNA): TGCAGCGTGGGGACTAGCGGGAGTTCCCCCGGGGAGCTGTTTTTT. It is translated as CSVGTSGSSPGELFF.

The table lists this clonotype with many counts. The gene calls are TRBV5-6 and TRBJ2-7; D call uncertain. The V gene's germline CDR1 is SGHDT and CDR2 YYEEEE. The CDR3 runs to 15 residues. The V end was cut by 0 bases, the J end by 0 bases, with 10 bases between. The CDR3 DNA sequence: TGTGCCAGCAGCTTGGAGCCAGACCCCTCCTACGAGCAGTACTTC. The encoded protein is CASSLEPDPSYEQYF.

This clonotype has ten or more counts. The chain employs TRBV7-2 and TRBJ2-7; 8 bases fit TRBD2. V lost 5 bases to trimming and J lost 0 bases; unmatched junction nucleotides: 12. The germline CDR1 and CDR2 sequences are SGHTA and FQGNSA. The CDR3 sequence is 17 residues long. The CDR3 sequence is CASSPRTGTRSSYEQYF. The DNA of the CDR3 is TGTGCCAGCAGCCCAAGGACCGGGACTAGGAGCTCCTACGAGCAGTACTTC.

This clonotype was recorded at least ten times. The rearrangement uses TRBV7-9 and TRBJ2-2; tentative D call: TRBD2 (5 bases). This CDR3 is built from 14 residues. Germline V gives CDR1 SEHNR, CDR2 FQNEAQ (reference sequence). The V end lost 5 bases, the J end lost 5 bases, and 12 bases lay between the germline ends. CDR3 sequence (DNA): TGTGCCAGCAGCCAACTAGTAGGGACCGGGGAGCTGTTTTTT. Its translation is CASSQLVGTGELFF. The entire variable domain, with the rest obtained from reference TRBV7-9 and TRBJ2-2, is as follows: DTGVSQNPRHKITKRGQNVTFRCDPISEHNRLYWYRQTLGQGPEFLTYFQNEAQLEKSRLLSDRFSAERPKGSFSTLEIQRTEQGDSAMYLCASSQLVGTGELFFGEGSRLTVL.

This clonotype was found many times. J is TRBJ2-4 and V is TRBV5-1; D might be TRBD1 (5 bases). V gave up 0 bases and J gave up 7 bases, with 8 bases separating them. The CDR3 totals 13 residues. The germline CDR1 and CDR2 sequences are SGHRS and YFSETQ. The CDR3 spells CASSLDRGNIQYF. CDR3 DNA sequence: TGCGCCAGCAGCTTGGATAGGGGCAACATTCAGTACTTC.

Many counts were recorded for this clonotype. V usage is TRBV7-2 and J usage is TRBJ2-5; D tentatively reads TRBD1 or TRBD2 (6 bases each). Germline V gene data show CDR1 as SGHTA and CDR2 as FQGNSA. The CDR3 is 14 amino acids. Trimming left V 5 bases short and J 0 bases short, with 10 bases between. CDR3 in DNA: TGTGCCAGCAGCCGGAGGGGGTACCAAGAGACCCAGTACTTC. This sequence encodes CASSRRGYQETQYF.

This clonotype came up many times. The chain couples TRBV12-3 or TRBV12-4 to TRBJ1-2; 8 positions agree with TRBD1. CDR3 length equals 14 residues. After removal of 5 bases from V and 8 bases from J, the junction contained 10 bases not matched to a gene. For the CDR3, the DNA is TGTGCCAGCAGTCCCGGACAGGGATGGGGAGGCTACACCTTC. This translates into CASSPGQGWGGYTF.

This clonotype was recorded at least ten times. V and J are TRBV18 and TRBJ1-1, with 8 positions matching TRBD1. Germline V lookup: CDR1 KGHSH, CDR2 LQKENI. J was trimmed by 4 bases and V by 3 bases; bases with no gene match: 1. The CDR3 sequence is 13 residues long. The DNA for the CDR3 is TGTGCCAGCTCACCCGGACAGGGCACTGAAGCTTTCTTT. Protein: CASSPGQGTEAFF.

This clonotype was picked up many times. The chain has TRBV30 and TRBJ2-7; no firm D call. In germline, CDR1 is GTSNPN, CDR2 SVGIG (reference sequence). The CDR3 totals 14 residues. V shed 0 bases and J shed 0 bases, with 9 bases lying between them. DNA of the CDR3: TGTGCCTGGAGTGTTTGGAGAAGCTCCTACGAGCAGTACTTC. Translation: CAWSVWRSSYEQYF.

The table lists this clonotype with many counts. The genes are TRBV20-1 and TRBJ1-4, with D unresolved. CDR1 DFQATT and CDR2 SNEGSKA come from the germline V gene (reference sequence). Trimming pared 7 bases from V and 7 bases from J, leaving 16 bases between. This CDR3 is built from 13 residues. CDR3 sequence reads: CSVDIGPGEKLFF. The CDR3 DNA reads TGCAGTGTCGACATAGGGCCGGGTGAAAAACTGTTTTTT.

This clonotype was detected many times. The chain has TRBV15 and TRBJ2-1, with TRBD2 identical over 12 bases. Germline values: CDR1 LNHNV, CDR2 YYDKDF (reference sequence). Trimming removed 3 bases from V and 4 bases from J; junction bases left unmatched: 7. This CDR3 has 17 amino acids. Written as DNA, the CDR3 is TGTGCCACCAGCAGGACCGGGACTAGCGGGCCGTACAATGAGCAGTTCTTC. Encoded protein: CATSRTGTSGPYNEQFF.

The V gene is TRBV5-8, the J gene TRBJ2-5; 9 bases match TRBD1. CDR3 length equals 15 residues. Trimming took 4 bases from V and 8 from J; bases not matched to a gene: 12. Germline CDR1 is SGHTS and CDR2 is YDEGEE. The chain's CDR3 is CASSAGQGIFFTQYF. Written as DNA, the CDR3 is TGTGCCAGCAGCGCGGGACAGGGTATTTTTTTTACCCAGTACTTC.

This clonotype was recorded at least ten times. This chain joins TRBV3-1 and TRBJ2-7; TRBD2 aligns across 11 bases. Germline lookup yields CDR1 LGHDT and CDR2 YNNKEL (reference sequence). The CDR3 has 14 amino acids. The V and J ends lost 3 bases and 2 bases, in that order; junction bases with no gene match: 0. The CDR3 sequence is CASSQTSGTYEQYF. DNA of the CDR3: TGTGCCAGCAGCCAGACTAGCGGGACCTACGAGCAGTACTTC.

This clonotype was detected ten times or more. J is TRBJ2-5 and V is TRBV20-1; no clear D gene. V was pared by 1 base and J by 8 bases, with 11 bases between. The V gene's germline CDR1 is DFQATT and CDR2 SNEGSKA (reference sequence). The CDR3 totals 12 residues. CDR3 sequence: CSARGHDLTQYF. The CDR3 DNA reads TGCAGTGCTAGAGGCCACGACTTAACCCAGTACTTC.

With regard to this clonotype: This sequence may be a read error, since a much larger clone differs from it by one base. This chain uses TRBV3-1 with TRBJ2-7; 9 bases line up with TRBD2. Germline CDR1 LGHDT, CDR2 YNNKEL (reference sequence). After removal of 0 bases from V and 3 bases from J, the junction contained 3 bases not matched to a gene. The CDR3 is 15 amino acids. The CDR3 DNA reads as TGTGCCAGCAGCCAAGAGGGGACTAGCAGCTACGAGCAGTACTTC. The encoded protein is CASSQEGTSSYEQYF.

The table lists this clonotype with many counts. CDR3 in amino acids: CASSRRDSLSPDTQYF. CDR3 DNA sequence: TGCGCCAGCAGCCGTCGGGACTCCCTAAGCCCAGATACGCAGTATTTT. This chain links TRBV4-3 with TRBJ2-3; D is perhaps TRBD2 (6 bases). Between the trimmed V and J ends, which lost 4 bases and 4 bases, there was a span of 18 bases. The CDR3 is made up of 16 amino acids. CDR1 LGHNA and CDR2 YSLEER come from the germline V gene.